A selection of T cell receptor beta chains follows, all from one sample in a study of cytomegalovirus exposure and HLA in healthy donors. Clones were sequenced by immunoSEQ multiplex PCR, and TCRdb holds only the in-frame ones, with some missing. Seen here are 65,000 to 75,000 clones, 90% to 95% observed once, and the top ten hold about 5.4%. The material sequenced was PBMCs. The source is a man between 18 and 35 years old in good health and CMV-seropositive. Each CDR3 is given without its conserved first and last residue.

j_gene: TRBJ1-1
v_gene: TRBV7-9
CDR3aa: ASSLAGGNTEAF

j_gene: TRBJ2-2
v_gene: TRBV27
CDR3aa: ASSSPGQKVPGELF

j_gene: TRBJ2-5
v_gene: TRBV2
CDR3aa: ASSLTEARDRYKETQY

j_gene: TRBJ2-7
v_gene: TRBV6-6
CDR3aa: ASRRTGDDEQY

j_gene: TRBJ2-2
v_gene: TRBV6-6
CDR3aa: ASSYSMEIGELF

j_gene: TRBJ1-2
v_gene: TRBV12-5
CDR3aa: ASGLDGAGRGGYT

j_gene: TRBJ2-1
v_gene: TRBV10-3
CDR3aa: AISEPNEQF

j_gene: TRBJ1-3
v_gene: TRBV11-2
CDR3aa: ASSSARPAPGISGNTIY

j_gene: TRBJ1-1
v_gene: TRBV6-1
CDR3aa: ATGQENRVRTEAF

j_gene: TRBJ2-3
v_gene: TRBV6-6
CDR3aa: ASSYLGTATDTQY

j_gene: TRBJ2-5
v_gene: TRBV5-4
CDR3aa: ASSPGGPIETQY

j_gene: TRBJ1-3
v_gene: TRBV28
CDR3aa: ASGITGTLGNTIY

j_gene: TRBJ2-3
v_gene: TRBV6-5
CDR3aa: ASSRDRVTDTQY

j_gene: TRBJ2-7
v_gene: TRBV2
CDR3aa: ASLTGPSSYEQY

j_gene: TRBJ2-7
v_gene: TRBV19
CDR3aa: ASGTGVGYEQY